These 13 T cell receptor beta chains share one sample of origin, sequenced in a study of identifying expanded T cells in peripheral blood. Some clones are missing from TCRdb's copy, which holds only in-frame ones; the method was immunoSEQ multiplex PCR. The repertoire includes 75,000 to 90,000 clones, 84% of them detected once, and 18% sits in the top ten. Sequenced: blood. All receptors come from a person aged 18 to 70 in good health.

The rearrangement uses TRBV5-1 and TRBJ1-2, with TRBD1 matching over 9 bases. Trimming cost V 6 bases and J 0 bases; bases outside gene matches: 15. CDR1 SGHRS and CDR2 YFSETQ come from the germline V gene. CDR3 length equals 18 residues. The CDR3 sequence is CASTWGTGTLTANYGYTF. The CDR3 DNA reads TGCGCCAGCACCTGGGGGACAGGGACCCTCACAGCTAACTATGGCTACACCTTC.

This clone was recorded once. The CDR3 DNA sequence: TGTGCCAGCAGCTTGTCGGGGGCGAGGTCCTACAATGAGCAGTTCTTC. It encodes CASSLSGARSYNEQFF. The gene calls are TRBV5-4 and TRBJ2-1; D tentatively fits TRBD1 or TRBD2 (6 bases each). Trimming shortened V by 1 base and J by 1 base, and 12 bases separated the two germline ends. Germline V lookup: CDR1 SGHNT, CDR2 YYREEE (reference sequence). The CDR3 sequence is 16 residues long.

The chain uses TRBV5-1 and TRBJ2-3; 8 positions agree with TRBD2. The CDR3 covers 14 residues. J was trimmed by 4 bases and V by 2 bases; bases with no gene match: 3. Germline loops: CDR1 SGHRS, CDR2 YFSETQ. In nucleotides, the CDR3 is TGCGCCAGCAGCTTTTCGGGACTAGCAGATACGCAGTATTTT. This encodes CASSFSGLADTQYF.

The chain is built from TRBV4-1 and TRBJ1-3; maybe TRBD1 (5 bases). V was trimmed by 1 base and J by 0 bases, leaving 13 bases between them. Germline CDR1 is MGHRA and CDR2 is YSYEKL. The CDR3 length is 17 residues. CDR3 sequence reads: CASSQVAGTYSGNTIYF. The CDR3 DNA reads TGCGCCAGCAGCCAAGTGGCAGGGACCTACTCTGGAAACACCATATATTTT.

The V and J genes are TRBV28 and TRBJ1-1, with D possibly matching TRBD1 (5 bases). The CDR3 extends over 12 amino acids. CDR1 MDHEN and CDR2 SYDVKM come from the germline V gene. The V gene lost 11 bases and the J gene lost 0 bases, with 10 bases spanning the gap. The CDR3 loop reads CASTALNTEAFF. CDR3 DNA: TGTGCCTCGACAGCACTGAACACTGAAGCTTTCTTT.

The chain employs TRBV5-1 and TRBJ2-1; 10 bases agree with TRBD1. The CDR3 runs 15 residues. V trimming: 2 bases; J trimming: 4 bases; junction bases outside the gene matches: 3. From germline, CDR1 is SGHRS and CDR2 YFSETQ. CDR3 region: CASSLPGQGYNEQFF. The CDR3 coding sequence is TGCGCCAGCAGCTTACCGGGACAGGGGTACAATGAGCAGTTCTTC.

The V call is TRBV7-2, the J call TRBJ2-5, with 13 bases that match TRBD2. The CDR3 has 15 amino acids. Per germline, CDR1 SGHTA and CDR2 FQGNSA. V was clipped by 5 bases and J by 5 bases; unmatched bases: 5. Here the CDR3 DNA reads TGTGCCAGCAGCGGCGGGACTAGCGGGACTGAGACCCAGTACTTC. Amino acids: CASSGGTSGTETQYF.

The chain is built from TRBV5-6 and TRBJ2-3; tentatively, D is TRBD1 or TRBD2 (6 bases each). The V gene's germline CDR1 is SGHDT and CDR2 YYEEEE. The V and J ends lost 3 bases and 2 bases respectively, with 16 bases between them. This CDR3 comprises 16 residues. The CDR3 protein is CASSSLPGAFTDTQYF. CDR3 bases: TGTGCCAGCAGCTCCCTTCCGGGGGCGTTCACAGATACGCAGTATTTT.

The CDR3: CASSQVWVPRPFYEQYF. CDR3 in DNA: TGTGCCAGCAGCCAAGTTTGGGTCCCACGTCCCTTCTACGAGCAGTACTTC. The rearrangement links TRBV14 to TRBJ2-7; D unclear. The CDR3 runs to 17 residues. CDR1 and CDR2 (germline): SGHDN, FVKESK. The V end lost 1 base, the J end lost 3 bases, and 19 bases lay between the germline ends.

Here the CDR3 DNA reads TGTGCCAGCAGCTCACTCCGGGACAGCTCACCCTACGAGCAGTACTTC. It codes for CASSSLRDSSPYEQYF. V usage is TRBV11-2 and J usage is TRBJ2-7; 7 bases agree with TRBD1. The CDR3 length is 16 residues. With V trimmed by 4 bases and J by 2 bases, 11 bases remained unmatched. Germline V lookup: CDR1 SGHAT, CDR2 FQNNGV.

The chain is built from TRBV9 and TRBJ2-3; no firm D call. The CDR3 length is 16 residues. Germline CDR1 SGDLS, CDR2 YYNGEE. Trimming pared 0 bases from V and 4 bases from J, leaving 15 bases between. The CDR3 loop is CASSVESSGESDTQYF. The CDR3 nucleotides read TGTGCCAGCAGCGTAGAGTCATCTGGAGAGTCAGATACGCAGTATTTT.

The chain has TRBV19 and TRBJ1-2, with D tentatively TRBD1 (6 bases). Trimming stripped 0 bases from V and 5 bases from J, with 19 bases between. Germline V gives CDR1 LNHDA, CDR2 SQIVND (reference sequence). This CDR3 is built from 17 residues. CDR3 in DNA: TGTGCCAGTAGTATAGACGTGACCCCGGACAGCGGGTATGGCTACACCTTC. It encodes CASSIDVTPDSGYGYTF.

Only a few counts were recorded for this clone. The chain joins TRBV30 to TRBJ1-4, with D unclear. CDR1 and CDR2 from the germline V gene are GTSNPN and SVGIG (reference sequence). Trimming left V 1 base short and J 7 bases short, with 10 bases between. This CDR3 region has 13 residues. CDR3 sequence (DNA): TGTGCCTGGAGTGCTCAGTTGAGTGAAAAACTGTTTTTT. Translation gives CAWSAQLSEKLFF.